This T cell receptor beta chain was profiled in a study of T cells after yellow fever vaccination. V lost 2 bases and J 7 bases, leaving 16 bases between the germline ends. Germline V gene data show CDR1 as LGHNA and CDR2 as YNFKEQ. The CDR3 is 15 amino acids. TCRdb used MiXCR to reprocess the 5' RACE reads, holding one entry per CDR3 protein. The repertoire holds fewer than 150,000 distinct CDR3 sequences, with roughly 7.9% as singletons. The sample holds many counts of this clonotype. This clonotype was obtained from a man aged 18 to 35 who received the YFV17D yellow fever vaccine. The sample here was CD4+ T cells sorted from PBMCs, taken about 49 days after the first yellow fever vaccination. The J gene is TRBJ2-3, the V gene TRBV4-2, with D maybe TRBD2 (5 bases). The CDR3 reads CASSQLLSGGNTQYF. The CDR3 nucleotides are TGTGCCAGCAGCCAATTGTTATCAGGAGGAAATACGCAGTATTTT.